This record looks at one T cell receptor (beta chain) sequence and its context. This specimen belongs to a study of blood T cell repertoires in COVID-19. Looking at the study overall: The study drew acute and convalescent COVID-19 samples from the United States, Italy and Spain. Nucleic acid was either cDNA or gDNA, and it came from T cells, B-cell-depleted T cells, or PBMCs.

The CDR3 sequence is 14 residues long. With 3 bases removed from V and 0 bases from J, the gap between germline ends came to 8 bases. In germline, CDR1 is SGHRS, CDR2 YFSETQ. The authors' processing: Counts of nucleated cells, estimated from reference gene primer amplification, were obtained. Measured with immunoSEQ multiplex PCR; TCRdb has only the in-frame clones, and not every one. V, J and clone size are those of that table, while D and trimming were read from the DNA. The sample has a few hundred thousand clones; 85% to 90% are singletons. The sample was peripheral blood. The V gene is TRBV5-1, the J gene TRBJ2-3; D uncertain. The TCR comes from a woman aged 60-75 years with COVID-19, enrolled during active disease. This CDR3 reads CASSSPLSTDTQYF. DNA for the CDR3: TGCGCCAGCAGCTCCCCCCTAAGCACAGATACGCAGTATTTT.